The 20 T cell receptor beta chains reported below all come from one sample, sequenced in a study of vaccination effects on CD4 cells after COVID-19. Following 10 days of culture, CD4+ T cells were isolated. All study participants received two doses of BNT162b2 or mRNA-1273 vaccine. Using immunoSEQ multiplex PCR, the repertoire was profiled, and TCRdb retains in-frame clones only, with some absent. The table has fewer than 55,000 clones, approximately 70% seen once. No antigen is known for these receptors. Sequences were derived from CD4+ T cells from PBMCs cultured without peptide, sampled after COVID-19 vaccination. The receptors derive from a human donor who received a COVID-19 vaccine.

This clone was observed a few times. The chain uses TRBV27 and TRBJ2-3; D call uncertain. Trimming took off 6 bases at V and 8 bases at J, with 12 bases between the two ends. The CDR3 has 12 residues. The germline V gene encodes CDR1 MNHEY and CDR2 SMNVEV (reference sequence). The CDR3 nucleotides are TGTGCCAGCAGCAAGAAAGGCGGTACGCAGTATTTT. This encodes CASSKKGGTQYF.

The chain carries TRBV7-2 and TRBJ1-1; D perhaps matches TRBD1 (6 bases). Germline loops: CDR1 SGHTA, CDR2 FQGNSA. The V end lost 3 bases, the J end lost 1 base, and 12 bases lay between the germline ends. The CDR3 has 15 amino acids. Written as DNA, the CDR3 is TGTGCCAGCAGCTTCCAGGGGAGGGCGAACACTGAAGCTTTCTTT. Its protein product is CASSFQGRANTEAFF.

V and J are TRBV5-4 and TRBJ2-2; 7 nucleotides line up with TRBD2. V was clipped by 1 base and J by 4 bases; unmatched bases: 7. Germline V gene lookup returns CDR1 SGHNT and CDR2 YYREEE (reference sequence). This CDR3 contains 16 residues. This chain's CDR3 is CASSLQGGIVTGELFF. The CDR3 region has the DNA TGTGCCAGCAGCTTGCAGGGAGGGATAGTCACCGGGGAGCTGTTTTTT. Using reference TRBV5-4 and TRBJ2-2 for the parts outside the CDR3, the full variable domain is ETGVTQSPTHLIKTRGQQVTLRCSSQSGHNTVSWYQQALGQGPQFIFQYYREEENGRGNFPPRFSGLQFPNYSSELNVNALELDDSALYLCASSLQGGIVTGELFFGEGSRLTVL.

This chain uses TRBV5-1 with TRBJ2-7; D ambiguous. Germline CDR1 is SGHRS and CDR2 is YFSETQ. Trimming left V 3 bases short and J 2 bases short, with 12 bases between. CDR3 length: 14 amino acids. CDR3 coding DNA: TGCGCCAGCAGCTCACTACCGGGCCCCTACGAGCAGTACTTC. Protein sequence: CASSSLPGPYEQYF.

The rearrangement uses TRBV30 and TRBJ1-5; D is undetermined. Germline CDR1 and CDR2: GTSNPN and SVGIG (reference sequence). The V and J ends lost 1 base and 4 bases respectively, with 5 bases between them. This CDR3 comprises 12 residues. CDR3 in DNA: TGTGCCTGGAGTGCCCTAAATCAGCCCCAGCATTTT. It translates to CAWSALNQPQHF.

This clone was found once. The rearrangement links TRBV6-4 to TRBJ1-3; D gene ambiguous. The CDR3 totals 15 residues. Trimming pared 6 bases from V and 0 bases from J, leaving 12 bases between. Germline-derived CDR1 and CDR2 are MRHNA and SNTAGT. CDR3 DNA: TGTGCCAGCAGCCCCGGGCCCGACTCTGGAAACACCATATATTTT. Encoded protein: CASSPGPDSGNTIYF.

This clone has just a few counts. This chain joins TRBV7-9 and TRBJ2-3, with TRBD1 identical over 10 bases. Germline CDR1 and CDR2: SEHNR and FQNEAQ (reference sequence). The CDR3 totals 15 residues. V shed 4 bases, J shed 4 bases, and the junction held 5 bases outside the gene matches. CDR3 residues: CASSSTGQGSDTQYF. Here the CDR3 DNA reads TGTGCCAGCAGCTCTACGGGACAGGGGTCAGATACGCAGTATTTT.

This clone appeared a single time. The chain employs TRBV5-6 and TRBJ2-5; TRBD2 might be the D (5 bases). Germline CDR1 SGHDT, CDR2 YYEEEE. This CDR3 spans 14 amino acids. V lost 0 bases and J lost 5, with 11 bases in between. Here the CDR3 DNA reads TGTGCCAGCAGCTTGGGAGGAGGAGTGGAGACCCAGTACTTC. Translated, it gives CASSLGGGVETQYF.

The V gene is TRBV4-2, the J gene TRBJ1-2; TRBD1 might be the D (6 bases). Trimming took off 4 bases at V and 2 bases at J, with 20 bases between the two ends. CDR1 and CDR2 from the germline V gene are LGHNA and YNFKEQ. The CDR3 runs 17 residues. CDR3 residues: CASSLNEGGGANYGYTF. For the CDR3, the DNA is TGTGCCAGCAGCCTTAATGAAGGCGGGGGCGCGAACTATGGCTACACCTTC.

The gene calls are TRBV10-1 and TRBJ2-3; 7 bases align to TRBD2. CDR1 and CDR2 (germline): WNHNN, SYGVQD (reference sequence). Trimming at V came to 6 bases and at J to 5 bases, leaving 2 bases not matched to a gene. CDR3 length: 12 residues. CDR3 sequence reads: CASSGTKDTQYF. In DNA, the CDR3 is TGCGCCAGCAGCGGGACTAAAGATACGCAGTATTTT.

This sequence joins TRBV6-5 and TRBJ1-3; no definite D call. The V gene lost 3 bases and the J gene lost 4 bases, with 13 bases spanning the gap. CDR3 length: 15 residues. Germline-derived CDR1 and CDR2 are MNHEY and SVGAGI. The DNA of the CDR3 is TGTGCCAGCAGTTATAACCCCCCCTCCGGAAACACCATATATTTT. This gives the protein CASSYNPPSGNTIYF.

As DNA, the CDR3 is TGTGCCAGCAGCTTGCCGGGAGAAGGCACAGATACGCAGTATTTT. Its translation is CASSLPGEGTDTQYF. This chain links TRBV5-6 with TRBJ2-3, with D tentatively TRBD2 (6 bases). Germline loops: CDR1 SGHDT, CDR2 YYEEEE. The CDR3 has 15 residues. Trimming cost V 1 base and J 1 base, with 10 bases left between them.

The V and J genes are TRBV19 and TRBJ2-1; 11 bases line up with TRBD2. CDR3 length: 17 amino acids. J gave up 2 bases and V 4 bases, and 7 bases lay outside the gene matches. Germline V gene data show CDR1 as LNHDA and CDR2 as SQIVND (reference sequence). The DNA of the CDR3 is TGTGCCAGTAGTAAAGATCTAGCGGGGGGCCCCTACAATGAGCAGTTCTTC. Translation gives CASSKDLAGGPYNEQFF.

The chain recombines TRBV6-2 or TRBV6-3 with TRBJ1-2, with D uncertain. The germline V and J ends were trimmed by 5 bases and 0 bases, with 10 bases remaining between them. Germline V gene sequence: CDR1 MNHEY, CDR2 SVGEGT. CDR3 size: 14 residues. CDR3 loop: CASSRALTNYGYTF. CDR3 nucleotides: TGTGCCAGCAGTCGGGCCTTGACTAACTATGGCTACACCTTC.

The chain recombines TRBV12-5 with TRBJ1-4; 8 bases are shared with TRBD1. The length of the CDR3 is 14 residues. Looked up from germline, CDR1 is LGHNT and CDR2 is FRNRAP. Trimming cost V 5 bases and J 13 bases; bases outside gene matches: 12. The chain's CDR3 is CASGTGQGAQRLFF. CDR3 nucleotide sequence: TGTGCTAGTGGTACAGGGCAGGGGGCGCAGAGACTGTTTTTT.

This sequence joins TRBV4-1 and TRBJ2-5, with 12 positions matching TRBD2. V was clipped by 0 bases and J by 2 bases; unmatched bases: 7. The CDR3 totals 18 residues. Germline-derived CDR1 and CDR2 are MGHRA and YSYEKL. CDR3 coding DNA: TGCGCCAGCAGCCAAGATCTTGGGCTAGCGGGGGGGCAAGAGACCCAGTACTTC. Translated: CASSQDLGLAGGQETQYF.

V usage is TRBV9 and J usage is TRBJ2-7; 8 nucleotides align to TRBD1. Germline V gives CDR1 SGDLS, CDR2 YYNGEE. Trimming took 1 base from V and 5 from J; bases not matched to a gene: 8. The CDR3 extends over 15 amino acids. CDR3 DNA sequence: TGTGCCAGCAGCGTATCCCCCGCAGGGGGCGACGAGCAGTACTTC. This gives the protein CASSVSPAGGDEQYF.

This clone was counted only a few times. Here the CDR3 DNA reads TGTGCCAGCAGCCAGGGGGGTCGGGGCACAGATACGCAGTATTTT. Translated, it gives CASSQGGRGTDTQYF. The gene calls are TRBV3-1 (or the pseudogene TRBV3-2) and TRBJ2-3, with D tentatively TRBD2 (6 bases). This CDR3 has 15 residues. Germline CDR1 and CDR2: LGHDT and YNNKEL (reference sequence). Trimming took off 3 bases at V and 1 base at J, with 11 bases between the two ends.

The chain is built from TRBV24-1 and TRBJ2-1, with D perhaps TRBD1 (5 bases). The CDR3 has 15 amino acids. Trimming cost V 3 bases and J 8 bases, with 16 bases left between them. The germline V gene encodes CDR1 KGHDR and CDR2 SFDVKD. CDR3 in amino acids: CATSDPGAGNYEQFF. As DNA, the CDR3 is TGTGCCACCAGTGATCCAGGAGCAGGGAACTATGAGCAGTTCTTC.

The V gene is TRBV5-1, the J gene TRBJ1-2, with 7 positions matching TRBD1. This CDR3 spans 14 amino acids. The germline CDR1 and CDR2 sequences are SGHRS and YFSETQ. The V gene end was trimmed by 1 base and the J gene end by 3 bases; junction bases not matched to a gene: 3. CDR3 region: CASSLRQGDYGYTF. In DNA, the CDR3 is TGCGCCAGCAGCTTGCGGCAGGGGGACTATGGCTACACCTTC.